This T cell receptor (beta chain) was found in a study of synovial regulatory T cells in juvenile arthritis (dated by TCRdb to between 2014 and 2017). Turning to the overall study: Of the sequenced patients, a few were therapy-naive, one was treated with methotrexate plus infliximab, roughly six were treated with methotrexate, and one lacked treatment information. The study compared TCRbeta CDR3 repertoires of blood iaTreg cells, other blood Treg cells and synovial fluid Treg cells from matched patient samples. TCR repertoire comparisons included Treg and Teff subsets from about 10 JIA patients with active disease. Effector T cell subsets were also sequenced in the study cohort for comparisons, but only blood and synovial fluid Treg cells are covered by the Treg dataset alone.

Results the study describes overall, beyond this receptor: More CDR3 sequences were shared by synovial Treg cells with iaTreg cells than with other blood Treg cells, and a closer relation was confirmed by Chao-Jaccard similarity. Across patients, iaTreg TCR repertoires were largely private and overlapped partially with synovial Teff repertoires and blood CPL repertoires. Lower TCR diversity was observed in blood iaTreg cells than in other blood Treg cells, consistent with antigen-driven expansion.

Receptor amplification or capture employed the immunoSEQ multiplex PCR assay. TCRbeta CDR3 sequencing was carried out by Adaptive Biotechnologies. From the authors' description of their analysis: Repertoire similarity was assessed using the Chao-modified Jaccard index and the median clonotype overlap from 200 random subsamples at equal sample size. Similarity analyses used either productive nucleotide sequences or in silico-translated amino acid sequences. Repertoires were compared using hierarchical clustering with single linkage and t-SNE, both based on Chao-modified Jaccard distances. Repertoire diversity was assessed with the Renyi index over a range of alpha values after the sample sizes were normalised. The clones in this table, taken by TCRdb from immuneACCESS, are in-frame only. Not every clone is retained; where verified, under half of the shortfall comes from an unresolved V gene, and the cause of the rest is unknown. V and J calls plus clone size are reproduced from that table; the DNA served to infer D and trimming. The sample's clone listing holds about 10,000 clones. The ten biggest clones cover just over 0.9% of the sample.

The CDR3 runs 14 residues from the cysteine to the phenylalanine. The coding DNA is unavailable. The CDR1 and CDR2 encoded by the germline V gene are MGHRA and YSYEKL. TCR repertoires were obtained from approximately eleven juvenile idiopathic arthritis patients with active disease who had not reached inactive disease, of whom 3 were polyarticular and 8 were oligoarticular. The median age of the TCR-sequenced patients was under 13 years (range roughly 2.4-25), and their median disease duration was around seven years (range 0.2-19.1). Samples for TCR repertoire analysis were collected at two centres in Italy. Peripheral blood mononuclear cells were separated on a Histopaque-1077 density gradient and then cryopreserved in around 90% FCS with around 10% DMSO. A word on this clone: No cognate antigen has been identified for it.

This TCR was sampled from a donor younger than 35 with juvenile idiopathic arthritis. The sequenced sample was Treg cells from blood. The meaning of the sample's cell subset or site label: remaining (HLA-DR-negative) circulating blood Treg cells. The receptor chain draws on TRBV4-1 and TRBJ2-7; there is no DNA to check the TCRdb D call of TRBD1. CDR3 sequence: CASSQDTRAYEQYF.